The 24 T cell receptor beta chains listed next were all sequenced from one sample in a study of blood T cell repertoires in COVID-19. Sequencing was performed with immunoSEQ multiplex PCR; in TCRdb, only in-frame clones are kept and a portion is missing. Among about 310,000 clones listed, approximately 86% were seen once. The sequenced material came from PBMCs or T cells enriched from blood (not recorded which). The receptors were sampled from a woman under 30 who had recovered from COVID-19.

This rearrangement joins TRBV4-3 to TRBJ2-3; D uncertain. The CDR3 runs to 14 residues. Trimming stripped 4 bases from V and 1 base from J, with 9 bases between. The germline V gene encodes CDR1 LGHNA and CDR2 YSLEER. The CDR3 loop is CASSLGAGTDTQYF. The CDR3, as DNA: TGCGCCAGCAGCCTCGGTGCGGGCACAGATACGCAGTATTTT.

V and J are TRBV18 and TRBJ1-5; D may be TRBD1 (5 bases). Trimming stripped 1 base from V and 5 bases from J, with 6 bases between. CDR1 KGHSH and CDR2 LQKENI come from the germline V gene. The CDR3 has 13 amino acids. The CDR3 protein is CASSPRGDQPQHF. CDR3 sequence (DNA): TGTGCCAGCTCACCACGGGGGGATCAGCCCCAGCATTTT.

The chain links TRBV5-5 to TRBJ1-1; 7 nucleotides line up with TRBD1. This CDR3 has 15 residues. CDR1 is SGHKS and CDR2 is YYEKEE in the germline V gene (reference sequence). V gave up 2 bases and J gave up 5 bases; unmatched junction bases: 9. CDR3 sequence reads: CASSFDRDRETEAFF. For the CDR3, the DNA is TGTGCCAGCAGCTTCGACAGAGACAGGGAGACTGAAGCTTTCTTT.

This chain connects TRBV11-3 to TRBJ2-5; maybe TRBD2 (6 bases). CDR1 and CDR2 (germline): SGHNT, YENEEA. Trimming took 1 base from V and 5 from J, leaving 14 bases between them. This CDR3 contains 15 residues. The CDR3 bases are TGTGCCAGCAGCTTAGGATCAAGCGGGTCGGAGACCCAGTACTTC. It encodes CASSLGSSGSETQYF.

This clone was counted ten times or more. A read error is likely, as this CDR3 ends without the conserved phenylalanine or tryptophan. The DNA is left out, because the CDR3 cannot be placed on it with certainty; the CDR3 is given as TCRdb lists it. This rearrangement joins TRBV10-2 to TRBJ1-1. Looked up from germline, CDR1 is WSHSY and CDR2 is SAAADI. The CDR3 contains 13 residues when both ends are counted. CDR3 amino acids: CASSEDPMGRRHC.

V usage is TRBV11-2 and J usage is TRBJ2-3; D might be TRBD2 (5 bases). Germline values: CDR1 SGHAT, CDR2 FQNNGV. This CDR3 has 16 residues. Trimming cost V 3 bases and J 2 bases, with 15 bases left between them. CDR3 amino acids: CASSFTRLEYTDTQYF. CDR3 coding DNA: TGTGCCAGCAGCTTTACTAGGTTGGAGTACACAGATACGCAGTATTTT.

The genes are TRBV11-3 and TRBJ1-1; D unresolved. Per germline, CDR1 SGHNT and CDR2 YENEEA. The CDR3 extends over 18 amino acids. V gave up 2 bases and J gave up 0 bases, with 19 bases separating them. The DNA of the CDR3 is TGTGCCAGCAGCTTACGACTATTGGTCCCCATTATGAACACTGAAGCTTTCTTT. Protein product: CASSLRLLVPIMNTEAFF. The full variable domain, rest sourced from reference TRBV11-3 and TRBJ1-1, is EAGVVQSPRYKIIEKKQPVAFWCNPISGHNTLYWYLQNLGQGPELLIRYENEEAVDDSQLPKDRFSAERLKGVDSTLKIQPAELGDSAVYLCASSLRLLVPIMNTEAFFGQGTRLTVV.

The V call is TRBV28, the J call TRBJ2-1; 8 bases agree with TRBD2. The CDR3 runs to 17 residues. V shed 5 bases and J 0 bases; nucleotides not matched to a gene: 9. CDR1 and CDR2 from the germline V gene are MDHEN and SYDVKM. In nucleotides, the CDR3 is TGTGCCAGCAGTATATTAGGCGGGAGGTCCTCCTACAATGAGCAGTTCTTC. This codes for CASSILGGRSSYNEQFF.

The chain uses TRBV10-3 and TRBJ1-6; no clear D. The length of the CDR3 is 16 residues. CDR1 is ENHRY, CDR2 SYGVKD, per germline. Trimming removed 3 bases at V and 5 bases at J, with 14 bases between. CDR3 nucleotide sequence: TGTGCCATCAGTGAAGTTTTCCGGGTCAATAATTCACCCCTCCACTTT. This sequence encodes CAISEVFRVNNSPLHF.

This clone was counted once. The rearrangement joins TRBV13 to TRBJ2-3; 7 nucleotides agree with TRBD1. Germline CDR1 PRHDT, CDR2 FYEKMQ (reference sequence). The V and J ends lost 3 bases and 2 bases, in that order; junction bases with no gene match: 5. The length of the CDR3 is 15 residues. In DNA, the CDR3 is TGTGCCAGCAGCTTTAGGGGGCCAGTCACAGATACGCAGTATTTT. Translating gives CASSFRGPVTDTQYF.

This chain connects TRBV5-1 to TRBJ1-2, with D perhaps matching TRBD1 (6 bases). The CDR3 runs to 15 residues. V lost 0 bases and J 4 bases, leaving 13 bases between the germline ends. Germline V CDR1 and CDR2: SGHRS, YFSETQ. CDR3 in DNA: TGCGCCAGCAGCTTGGGGGGGCAGCTTTCCTATGGCTACACCTTC. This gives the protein CASSLGGQLSYGYTF. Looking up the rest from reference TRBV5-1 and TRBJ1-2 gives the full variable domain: KAGVTQTPRYLIKTRGQQVTLSCSPISGHRSVSWYQQTPGQGLQFLFEYFSETQRNKGNFPGRFSGRQFSNSRSEMNVSTLELGDSALYLCASSLGGQLSYGYTFGSGTRLTVV.

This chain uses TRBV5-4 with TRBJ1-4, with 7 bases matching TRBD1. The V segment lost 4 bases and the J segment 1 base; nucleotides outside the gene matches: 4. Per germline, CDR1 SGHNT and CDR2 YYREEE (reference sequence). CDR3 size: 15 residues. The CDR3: CASSLHRGTNEKLFF. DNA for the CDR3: TGTGCCAGCAGCCTTCACAGGGGAACTAATGAAAAACTGTTTTTT.

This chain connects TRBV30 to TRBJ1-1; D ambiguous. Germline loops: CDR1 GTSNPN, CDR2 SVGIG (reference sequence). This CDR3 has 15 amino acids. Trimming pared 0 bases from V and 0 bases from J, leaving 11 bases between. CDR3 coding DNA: TGTGCCTGGAGTGTAAACGCGGTAATGAACACTGAAGCTTTCTTT. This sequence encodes CAWSVNAVMNTEAFF. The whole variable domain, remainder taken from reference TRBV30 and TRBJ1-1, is SQTIHQWPATLVQPVGSPLSLECTVEGTSNPNLYWYRQAAGRGLQLLFYSVGIGQISSEVPQNLSASRPQDRQFILSSKKLLLSDSGFYLCAWSVNAVMNTEAFFGQGTRLTVV.

The DNA for the CDR3 is TGTGCCAGCAGGCCCCTTCTTGCAGCTAACTATGGCTACACCTTC. It codes for CASRPLLAANYGYTF. The chain joins TRBV27 to TRBJ1-2, with D uncertain. This CDR3 contains 15 residues. V gave up 6 bases and J gave up 0 bases, with 14 bases separating them. Germline V gene sequence: CDR1 MNHEY, CDR2 SMNVEV (reference sequence).

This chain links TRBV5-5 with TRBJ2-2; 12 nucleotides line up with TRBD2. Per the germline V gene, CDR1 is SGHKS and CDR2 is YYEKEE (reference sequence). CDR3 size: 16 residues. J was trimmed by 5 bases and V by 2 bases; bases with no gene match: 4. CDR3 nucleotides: TGTGCCAGCAGCTTCACTCTAGCGGGGGGGACCGGGGAGCTGTTTTTT. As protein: CASSFTLAGGTGELFF.

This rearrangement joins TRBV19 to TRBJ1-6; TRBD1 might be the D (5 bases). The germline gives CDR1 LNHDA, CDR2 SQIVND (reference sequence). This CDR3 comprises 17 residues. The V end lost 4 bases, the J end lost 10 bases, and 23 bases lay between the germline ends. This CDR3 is CASSRSRAFGYSSPLHF. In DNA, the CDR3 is TGTGCCAGTAGTAGGAGCAGGGCGTTTGGTTATAGCTCACCCCTCCACTTT.

In DNA, the CDR3 is TGTGCCAGCAGTCTCGGGACAGGGGTGCGAGCTAACTATGGCTACACCTTC. Translated, it gives CASSLGTGVRANYGYTF. The rearrangement uses TRBV28 and TRBJ1-2; 10 bases fit TRBD1. Trimming removed 5 bases from V and 0 bases from J; junction bases left unmatched: 9. Germline V gene data show CDR1 as MDHEN and CDR2 as SYDVKM. The CDR3 totals 17 residues.

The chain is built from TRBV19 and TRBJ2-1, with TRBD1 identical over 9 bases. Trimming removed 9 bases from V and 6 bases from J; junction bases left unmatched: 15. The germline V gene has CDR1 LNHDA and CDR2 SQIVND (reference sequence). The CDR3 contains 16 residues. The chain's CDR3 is CASRDRVGRFSNEQFF. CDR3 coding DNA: TGTGCCAGCCGGGACAGGGTCGGTCGGTTCTCCAATGAGCAGTTCTTC.

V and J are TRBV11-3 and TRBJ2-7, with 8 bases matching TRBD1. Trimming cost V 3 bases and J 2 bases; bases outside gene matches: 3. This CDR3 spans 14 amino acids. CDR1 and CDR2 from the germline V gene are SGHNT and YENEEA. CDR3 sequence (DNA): TGTGCCAGCAGCTTGGGACAGGAGCCCTACGAGCAGTACTTC. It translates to CASSLGQEPYEQYF. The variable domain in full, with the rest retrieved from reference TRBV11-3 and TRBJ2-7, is EAGVVQSPRYKIIEKKQPVAFWCNPISGHNTLYWYLQNLGQGPELLIRYENEEAVDDSQLPKDRFSAERLKGVDSTLKIQPAELGDSAVYLCASSLGQEPYEQYFGPGTRLTVT.

Here the CDR3 reads CASSSVLGQMGSGANVLTF. CDR3 nucleotide sequence: TGTGCCAGCAGCTCGGTGTTGGGACAGATGGGCTCTGGGGCCAACGTCCTGACTTTC. The J gene is TRBJ2-6, the V gene TRBV6-6; 7 nucleotides match TRBD1. The CDR3 has 19 amino acids. Trimming cost V 6 bases and J 0 bases; bases outside gene matches: 14. Germline V gene sequence: CDR1 MNHNY, CDR2 SVGAGI (reference sequence).

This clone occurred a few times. CDR3 region: CSVGDSGGNYGYTF. The CDR3 DNA reads as TGCAGCGTTGGGGATTCGGGAGGGAACTATGGCTACACCTTC. The chain has TRBV29-1 and TRBJ1-2; D gene ambiguous. V gave up 4 bases and J gave up 2 bases, with 14 bases separating them. The CDR3 spans 14 residues. Germline V gene data show CDR1 as SQVTM and CDR2 as ANQGSEA.

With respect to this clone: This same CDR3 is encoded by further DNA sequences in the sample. This chain's CDR3 is CASSPRGETQYF. The CDR3, as DNA: TGTGCCAGCTCACCAAGGGGTGAGACCCAGTACTTC. The gene calls are TRBV18 and TRBJ2-5, with D tentatively TRBD1 (5 bases). The CDR3 is 12 amino acids. Germline V gene data show CDR1 as KGHSH and CDR2 as LQKENI. The V and J ends lost 2 bases and 5 bases respectively, with 6 bases between them.

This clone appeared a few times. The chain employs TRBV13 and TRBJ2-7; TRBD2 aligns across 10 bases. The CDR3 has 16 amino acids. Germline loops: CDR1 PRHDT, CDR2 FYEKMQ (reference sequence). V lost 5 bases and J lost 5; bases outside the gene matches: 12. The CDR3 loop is CASSPQAGGPTNEQYF. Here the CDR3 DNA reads TGTGCCAGCAGCCCCCAAGCGGGAGGGCCTACCAACGAGCAGTACTTC.

In DNA, the CDR3 is TGCGCCAGCAGCTATTCGACCGCAGCGGGAAACACCATATATTTT. It translates to CASSYSTAAGNTIYF. The chain employs TRBV4-3 and TRBJ1-3; D remains ambiguous. CDR1 is LGHNA and CDR2 is YSLEER in the germline V gene. The CDR3 is 15 residues long. With 5 bases removed from V and 4 bases from J, the gap between germline ends came to 15 bases.